Below, 5 T cell receptor beta chains from the same sample are listed, as sequenced in a study of control samples from healthy donors and cancer patients. Sequenced by immunoSEQ multiplex PCR; TCRdb stores in-frame clones only, minus some. Of more than 95,000 clones listed, 80% to 95% were seen once; the top ten hold approximately 0.57%. Sequencing was carried out using PBMCs. The receptor source for this set is an elderly man with head and neck cancer.

This sequence joins TRBV30 and TRBJ2-3, with TRBD2 matching 7 bases. With 4 bases clipped from V and 1 base from J, the junction kept 8 bases outside the gene matches. CDR3 length equals 15 residues. Germline V gene sequence: CDR1 GTSNPN, CDR2 SVGIG (reference sequence). The CDR3 sequence is CAWTRGGSGTDTQYF. In DNA, the CDR3 is TGTGCCTGGACCCGGGGCGGGAGTGGCACAGATACGCAGTATTTT. Variable domain in full (rest from reference TRBV30 and TRBJ2-3): SQTIHQWPATLVQPVGSPLSLECTVEGTSNPNLYWYRQAAGRGLQLLFYSVGIGQISSEVPQNLSASRPQDRQFILSSKKLLLSDSGFYLCAWTRGGSGTDTQYFGPGTRLTVL.

The V and J genes are TRBV2 and TRBJ2-5, with 11 bases fitting TRBD2. The CDR3 covers 15 residues. CDR1 and CDR2 from the germline V gene are SNHLY and FYNNEI. V was clipped by 4 bases and J by 3 bases; unmatched bases: 4. CDR3 coding DNA: TGTGCCAGCAGTGTCTATAGCGGGGGGGAAGAGACCCAGTACTTC. Protein: CASSVYSGGEETQYF.

The chain uses TRBV27 and TRBJ2-3, with D possibly called TRBD1 or TRBD2 (5 bases each). The CDR3 runs 14 residues. The germline V and J ends were trimmed by 3 bases and 0 bases, with 7 bases remaining between them. The germline V gene encodes CDR1 MNHEY and CDR2 SMNVEV (reference sequence). The CDR3 nucleotides read TGTGCCAGCAGTTTGTGGGGGAGCACAGATACGCAGTATTTT. Protein sequence: CASSLWGSTDTQYF.

CDR3 DNA sequence: TGCGCCAGCAGCCAGCTAGCGGGAGGATTCAATGAGCAGTTCTTC. Translating gives CASSQLAGGFNEQFF. This sequence joins TRBV4-1 and TRBJ2-1, with TRBD2 matching over 11 bases. The CDR3 totals 15 residues. V shed 3 bases, J shed 6 bases, and the junction held 4 bases outside the gene matches. Germline-derived CDR1 and CDR2 are MGHRA and YSYEKL.

The chain employs TRBV5-4 and TRBJ2-1; 9 nucleotides line up with TRBD1. V was clipped by 4 bases and J by 4 bases; unmatched bases: 6. Germline V CDR1 and CDR2: SGHNT, YYREEE (reference sequence). The CDR3 runs to 15 residues. The CDR3 DNA reads TGTGCCAGCAGCCTGGGACAGGGTTTGTACAATGAGCAGTTCTTC. Amino acid sequence: CASSLGQGLYNEQFF.